A single sample gave rise to the 10 T cell receptor beta chains below, sequenced in a study of shared clonotypes between healthy human individuals. Clones were sequenced by immunoSEQ multiplex PCR, and TCRdb holds only the in-frame ones, with some missing. The sample carries 2 million to 2.5 million clones, approximately 93% recorded once. The sample was naive CD4+ T cells from PBMCs. Subset given: CD45RA+ positively selected. Every receptor here comes from a man between 18 and 35 years old in good health. Some clones in this sample may be carry-over from other donors' samples.

The chain combines TRBV11-3 with TRBJ2-1, with a weak D call TRBD2 (6 bases). Between the trimmed V and J ends, which lost 3 bases and 4 bases, there was a span of 16 bases. CDR3 length equals 16 residues. Germline V CDR1 and CDR2: SGHNT, YENEEA. CDR3 nucleotide sequence: TGTGCCAGCAGCTTGGGTGGGCTAGCGACGTACAATGAGCAGTTCTTC. This sequence encodes CASSLGGLATYNEQFF.

This chain connects TRBV27 to TRBJ2-3; no clear D gene. V was trimmed by 1 base and J by 4 bases, leaving 21 bases between them. The germline V gene encodes CDR1 MNHEY and CDR2 SMNVEV (reference sequence). The CDR3 extends over 18 amino acids. CDR3 amino acids: CASSLFLTPGLGADTQYF. DNA for the CDR3: TGTGCCAGCAGTTTATTTCTCACACCGGGCCTCGGAGCAGATACGCAGTATTTT.

The J gene is TRBJ1-4, the V gene TRBV6-4, with TRBD1 matching 7 bases. Germline values: CDR1 MRHNA, CDR2 SNTAGT. Germline trimming cut 3 bases from V and 8 bases from J; bases unmatched to any gene: 6. The CDR3 has 14 residues. CDR3 bases: TGTGCCAGCAGTGAGACAGGGTGGAGCGAAAAACTGTTTTTT. As protein: CASSETGWSEKLFF.

This clone appeared a single time. V and J are TRBV7-9 and TRBJ2-7; D is uncertain. The CDR3 is made up of 12 amino acids. From germline, CDR1 is SEHNR and CDR2 FQNEAQ (reference sequence). Trimming pared 5 bases from V and 0 bases from J, leaving 5 bases between. CDR3 loop: CASSPTSYEQYF. CDR3 coding DNA: TGTGCCAGCAGCCCTACCTCCTACGAGCAGTACTTC. The complete variable domain, with remaining parts taken from reference TRBV7-9 and TRBJ2-7, reads DTGVSQNPRHKITKRGQNVTFRCDPISEHNRLYWYRQTLGQGPEFLTYFQNEAQLEKSRLLSDRFSAERPKGSFSTLEIQRTEQGDSAMYLCASSPTSYEQYFGPGTRLTVT.

This clone was recorded once. The chain is built from TRBV5-3 and TRBJ1-3, with D possibly TRBD1 on 5 matching bases. TRBV5-3 is an ORF; its function is uncertain. This CDR3 is built from 18 residues. Trimming took off 1 base at V and 3 bases at J, with 20 bases between the two ends. CDR3 DNA sequence: TGTGCCAGAAGCTTGAGAACCCCCCCGGACAAAGATGGAAACACCATATATTTT. Encoded protein: CARSLRTPPDKDGNTIYF.

This clone was detected only once. This chain links TRBV7-3 with TRBJ2-1, with D tentatively TRBD1 or TRBD2 (6 bases each). Germline CDR1 is SGHTA and CDR2 is FQGTGA. V was clipped by 4 bases and J by 4 bases, with 17 bases between them. This CDR3 spans 16 amino acids. The CDR3 is CASSSPGRGPYNEQFF. The CDR3, as DNA: TGTGCCAGCAGCTCCCCAGGCCGGGGGCCGTACAATGAGCAGTTCTTC.

As regards this clone: This sample includes further DNA sequences coding for the same CDR3. CDR3 sequence (DNA): TGCGCCAGCAGCTTGATTGGGGGGACTAATGAAAAACTGTTTTTT. As protein: CASSLIGGTNEKLFF. The chain employs TRBV5-1 and TRBJ1-4, with D possibly matching TRBD1 (5 bases). CDR3 length: 15 residues. Trimming took 1 base from V and 2 from J, leaving 9 bases between them. Germline V lookup: CDR1 SGHRS, CDR2 YFSETQ.

The chain links TRBV7-9 to TRBJ2-3; 14 nucleotides align to TRBD2. The germline gives CDR1 SEHNR, CDR2 FQNEAQ (reference sequence). The junction had 4 bases not matched to a gene; V was cut back by 6 bases and J by 2 bases. The CDR3 sequence is 16 residues long. CDR3 coding DNA: TGTGCCAGCAGGCCGACTAGCGGGAGGGTCACAGATACGCAGTATTTT. It specifies CASRPTSGRVTDTQYF.

On this clone: The identical CDR3 is also encoded by other nucleotide sequences in the sample. V and J are TRBV7-2 and TRBJ2-3; TRBD2 aligns across 15 bases. The CDR3 spans 16 residues. V dropped 4 bases and J dropped 3; count of bases not matched to a gene: 2. Germline values: CDR1 SGHTA, CDR2 FQGNSA. The CDR3 sequence is CASSSGLAGGTDTQYF. The CDR3 DNA reads as TGTGCCAGCAGCTCCGGACTAGCGGGAGGGACAGATACGCAGTATTTT.

The chain uses TRBV5-6 and TRBJ2-3; unclear D gene. Trimming removed 1 base from V and 5 bases from J, with 8 bases in between. The CDR3 loop spans 13 amino acids. Germline CDR1 is SGHDT and CDR2 is YYEEEE. CDR3 amino acids: CASSLSNEDTQYF. CDR3 bases: TGTGCCAGCAGCTTGTCCAACGAAGATACGCAGTATTTT.